This entry describes one TCR beta chain. The length of the CDR3 is 13 residues. CDR1 and CDR2 (germline): SGHKS, YYEKEE (reference sequence). V lost 0 bases to trimming and J lost 5 bases, with 8 bases between them. This entry belongs to a study of follicular helper T cells after annual influenza vaccination. The protocol was immunoSEQ multiplex PCR, while the TCRdb copy is restricted to in-frame clones and leaves out a portion. The sample shows approximately 8,700 clones, approximately 83% of them seen only once. Described time point: 2013-2014 season, 7 days after vaccination. The receptor was isolated from an adult who received the influenza vaccine. This chain links TRBV5-5 with TRBJ1-1; D not certain. The sequenced sample was CXCR5+ CD38- circulating T follicular helper cells from blood, obtained 7 days after influenza vaccination. Regarding subset: circulating Tfh, non-naive CD4+CXCR5+PD-1+ (ICOS+CD38+ or ICOS-CD38-). Here the CDR3 DNA reads TGTGCCAGCAGCTTGGAGGGAGGAACTGAAGCTTTCTTT. Amino acid sequence: CASSLEGGTEAFF.